The rows below give T cell receptor beta chains drawn from one sample of a study of CD8 T cells in Susac syndrome. TCRdb fed the immunoSEQ multiplex PCR reads into MiXCR, producing one record per CDR3 protein. The data hold 350,000 to 550,000 distinct CDR3 sequences, with around 85% observed a single time. The sample was CD8+ T cells from PBMCs. The receptor set was obtained from a human donor with multiple sclerosis. Each CDR3 is given with its conserved first and last residue.

J | V | CDR3
TRBJ1-1 | TRBV27 | CASSLWSPGLSNTEAFF
TRBJ2-7 | TRBV5-4 | CASSGSGSSYEQYF
TRBJ2-3 | TRBV27 | CASSPSWLAGSTDTQYF
TRBJ2-7 | TRBV2 | CASVQGRHEQYF
TRBJ2-7 | TRBV20-1 | CSATPSGRDSYEQYF
TRBJ2-1 | TRBV6-5 | CASSWTGGQTTSETYNEQFF
TRBJ1-1 | TRBV2 | CASSEGTTLNTEAFF
TRBJ1-2 | TRBV7-9 | CASSVGQGNGYTF
TRBJ1-2 | TRBV7-8 | CASSLWGGGYGYTF
TRBJ2-7 | TRBV27 | CASSLSGTGSHEQYF
TRBJ2-1 | TRBV7-9 | CASSLAPAGVDEQFF
TRBJ1-1 | TRBV6-5 | CASSYSGVRATEAFF
TRBJ2-7 | TRBV27 | CASSPFAGTYEQYF
TRBJ2-2 | TRBV27 | CASSPAGGPNTGELFF
TRBJ1-1 | TRBV5-6 | CASSYGHPPMNTEAFF
TRBJ1-6 | TRBV12-3/TRBV12-4 | CASTREGEPRSPLHF
TRBJ2-7 | TRBV30 | CASDPGGVHEQYF
TRBJ2-2 | TRBV6-5 | CASSYGRANTGELFF
TRBJ1-2 | TRBV20-1 | CSVFIGGRYGYTF
TRBJ2-3 | TRBV7-9 | CASSSLAGGPTDTQYF
TRBJ2-2 | TRBV27 | CASRPGTNTGELFF
TRBJ2-5 | TRBV7-3 | CASSLTSYAQETQYF
TRBJ2-3 | TRBV20-1 | CSLKVTSGGSPTDTQYF
TRBJ1-1 | TRBV4-1 | CASSQGFRGPGEAFF
TRBJ2-1 | TRBV27 | CASSLSAGRNEQFF